The next 30 T cell receptor beta chains were all read from a single sample in a study of shared clonotypes between healthy human individuals (dated by TCRdb to between 2020 and 2021). The receptor library was made with the immunoSEQ multiplex PCR assay. Sourced from immuneACCESS, this table was stored by TCRdb with only in-frame sequences that have V and J called. A share of the clones is absent; for the studies checked, an unresolved V gene accounts for under half, and the remainder has no known explanation. The sample yields some 1,900,000 clones; about 95% were counted once. 1.2% of the sample comes from the top ten. CD8 naive samples consisted of CD45RO-negative cells that were positively selected for CCR7, yielding a CD45RA+CCR7+ population without TemRA cells. The sample taken for sequencing was naive CD8+ T cells sorted from blood. According to the study, the label for this sample's cell subset or site signals: CD45RA+CCR7+. Source of these receptors: a man younger than 35 in good health.

The chain has TRBV27 and TRBJ2-1; D call uncertain. The V and J ends lost 6 bases and 9 bases respectively, with 18 bases between them. CDR1 is MNHEY, CDR2 SMNVEV, per germline (reference sequence). This CDR3 spans 14 amino acids. This CDR3 is CASREIDTTIEQFF. Written as DNA, the CDR3 is TGTGCCAGCAGGGAGATCGACACTACAATTGAGCAGTTCTTC.

About this clone: The same CDR3 also results from other DNA sequences found in this sample. This chain connects TRBV6-5 to TRBJ1-2, with unresolved D. Germline V gene lookup returns CDR1 MNHEY and CDR2 SVGAGI. This CDR3 region has 14 residues. V was cut by 0 bases and J by 2 bases, with 7 bases left in between. The DNA of the CDR3 is TGTGCCAGCAGTTACTCGGAGGGCAACTATGGCTACACCTTC. Translated, it gives CASSYSEGNYGYTF.

The rearrangement links TRBV11-2 to TRBJ2-5; D is possibly TRBD2 (6 bases). Germline V gene data show CDR1 as SGHAT and CDR2 as FQNNGV. Trimming stripped 2 bases from V and 4 bases from J, with 14 bases between. The CDR3 spans 15 residues. The CDR3 coding sequence is TGTGCCAGCAGCTTACTGGAGGGGCCCGGAGAGACCCAGTACTTC. It specifies CASSLLEGPGETQYF.

V gene TRBV27 combines with J gene TRBJ2-2, with D tentatively TRBD1 (6 bases). Trimming removed 0 bases from V and 4 bases from J, with 9 bases in between. Looked up from germline, CDR1 is MNHEY and CDR2 is SMNVEV (reference sequence). The CDR3 consists of 15 residues. The CDR3 loop reads CASSLSQGVTGELFF. CDR3 coding DNA: TGTGCCAGCAGTTTATCACAGGGCGTCACCGGGGAGCTGTTTTTT.

The chain uses TRBV5-6 and TRBJ2-7, with D tentatively TRBD1 or TRBD2 (5 bases each). With 1 base removed from V and 3 bases from J, the gap between germline ends came to 11 bases. The CDR3 consists of 14 residues. Germline V gene data show CDR1 as SGHDT and CDR2 as YYEEEE. CDR3 loop: CASSLRGAVYEQYF. The CDR3 region has the DNA TGTGCCAGCAGCTTGCGAGGGGCGGTCTACGAGCAGTACTTC.

The chain employs TRBV7-9 and TRBJ2-3; D is unclear. V lost 4 bases to trimming and J lost 1 base, with 6 bases between them. The CDR3 spans 13 residues. Germline V gene sequence: CDR1 SEHNR, CDR2 FQNEAQ (reference sequence). The CDR3 here is CASSSDGTDTQYF. The CDR3 DNA follows: TGTGCCAGCAGCTCGGACGGCACAGATACGCAGTATTTT.

For this clone: Within the sample, other DNA sequences also encode this same CDR3. This rearrangement joins TRBV27 to TRBJ2-1; unclear D gene. The CDR3 extends over 13 amino acids. CDR1 and CDR2 from the germline V gene are MNHEY and SMNVEV (reference sequence). V dropped 3 bases and J dropped 3 bases, with 6 bases sitting between them. CDR3 nucleotide sequence: TGTGCCAGCAGTTTGGCAGGCTACAATGAGCAGTTCTTC. This encodes CASSLAGYNEQFF.

For the CDR3, the DNA is TGTGCCACCAGAGCTCCGGGACTAGCGGTTAACACCGGGGAGCTGTTTTTT. Protein product: CATRAPGLAVNTGELFF. The chain has TRBV15 and TRBJ2-2; 11 nucleotides match TRBD2. There are 17 residues in the CDR3. Looked up from germline, CDR1 is LNHNV and CDR2 is YYDKDF (reference sequence). J lost 2 bases, V lost 6 bases, and 8 bases had no gene match.

The chain links TRBV27 to TRBJ2-2; a possible D gene is TRBD2 (6 bases). The CDR3 loop spans 16 amino acids. Looked up from germline, CDR1 is MNHEY and CDR2 is SMNVEV (reference sequence). V was cut by 3 bases and J by 3 bases, with 14 bases left in between. The CDR3 DNA follows: TGTGCCAGCAGTTTTTATGAGCGGGCGGACACCGGGGAGCTGTTTTTT. This gives the protein CASSFYERADTGELFF.

The V gene is TRBV7-6, the J gene TRBJ2-3, with 10 bases aligning to TRBD2. CDR3 size: 15 residues. Germline V CDR1 and CDR2: SGHVS, FNYEAQ. The V segment lost 5 bases and the J segment 4 bases; nucleotides outside the gene matches: 6. The CDR3, as DNA: TGTGCCAGCAGCACTCCGGGACTAGCGTCAGATACGCAGTATTTT. It specifies CASSTPGLASDTQYF.

This chain connects TRBV6-1 to TRBJ2-7, with D possibly TRBD1 on 6 matching bases. The CDR3 is made up of 14 amino acids. Trimming stripped 7 bases from V and 0 bases from J, with 13 bases between. CDR1 is MNHNS and CDR2 is SASEGT in the germline V gene. CDR3 bases: TGTGCCAGCACCGTCCCGGACAGCTCCTACGAGCAGTACTTC. Translation: CASTVPDSSYEQYF.

The table lists this clone with a few counts. The chain links TRBV28 to TRBJ1-2; 9 nucleotides agree with TRBD1. Trimming removed 5 bases from V and 11 bases from J; junction bases left unmatched: 6. The germline CDR1 and CDR2 sequences are MDHEN and SYDVKM. This CDR3 has 12 amino acids. The CDR3 DNA reads as TGTGCCAGCAGTCGAGGGACAGGGAGGTACACCTTC. It is translated as CASSRGTGRYTF.

Concerning this clone: Within the sample, other DNA sequences also encode this same CDR3. This chain connects TRBV5-6 to TRBJ2-7; D may be TRBD2 (6 bases). The germline gives CDR1 SGHDT, CDR2 YYEEEE. Trimming shortened V by 2 bases and J by 2 bases, and 8 bases separated the two germline ends. This CDR3 has 13 residues. The CDR3 DNA is TGTGCCAGCAGCTTTCCGGGGGCCTACGAGCAGTACTTC. It codes for CASSFPGAYEQYF.

This clone has just one count. CDR3 nucleotides: TGTGCCAGTAGTACTCAGGGGGCTTTCTCTTACAATCAGCCCCAGCATTTT. Translated: CASSTQGAFSYNQPQHF. The rearrangement links TRBV19 to TRBJ1-5, with 8 bases that match TRBD1. CDR3 length equals 17 residues. The germline gives CDR1 LNHDA, CDR2 SQIVND (reference sequence). V lost 4 bases, J lost 3 bases, and 11 bases stayed unmatched.

The chain carries TRBV2 and TRBJ2-5, with D possibly being TRBD1 or TRBD2 (6 bases each). CDR3 size: 15 residues. The germline CDR1 and CDR2 sequences are SNHLY and FYNNEI. Trimming stripped 3 bases from V and 5 bases from J, with 16 bases between. The CDR3 sequence is CASSDLGGIEETQYF. In DNA, the CDR3 is TGTGCCAGCAGTGATCTAGGGGGGATCGAGGAGACCCAGTACTTC. Full variable domain (remainder filled in from reference TRBV2 and TRBJ2-5): EPEVTQTPSHQVTQMGQEVILRCVPISNHLYFYWYRQILGQKVEFLVSFYNNEISEKSEIFDDQFSVERPDGSNFTLKIRSTKLEDSAMYFCASSDLGGIEETQYFGPGTRLLVL.

This clone appeared a few times. The chain uses TRBV7-9 and TRBJ1-6; TRBD1 aligns across 9 bases. Germline lookup yields CDR1 SEHNR and CDR2 FQNEAQ (reference sequence). The CDR3 is 14 residues long. Unmatched junction bases numbered 3, after V lost 5 bases and J lost 7 bases. The CDR3 nucleotides read TGTGCCAGCAGCGACAGGGGGTGGAATTCACCCCTCCACTTT. Translating it yields CASSDRGWNSPLHF.

The chain links TRBV7-9 to TRBJ2-7; no reliable D call. The V and J ends lost 3 bases and 2 bases respectively, with 8 bases between them. This CDR3 is built from 13 residues. The V gene's germline CDR1 is SEHNR and CDR2 FQNEAQ (reference sequence). As DNA, the CDR3 is TGTGCCAGCAGCTTTCCAACGGCCTACGAGCAGTACTTC. This encodes CASSFPTAYEQYF.

V and J are TRBV27 and TRBJ2-7; 7 positions match TRBD2. CDR3 size: 13 residues. Germline CDR1 and CDR2: MNHEY and SMNVEV (reference sequence). Losses at the gene ends were 6 bases for V and 4 bases for J; bases not matched to a gene: 6. For the CDR3, the DNA is TGTGCCAGCAGACCCAGCGGGGCATACGAGCAGTACTTC. Protein sequence: CASRPSGAYEQYF.

Notes on this clone: The sample has other DNA sequences that encode this CDR3 too. The V call is TRBV4-3, the J call TRBJ1-1; D not resolved. The V and J ends lost 0 bases and 0 bases respectively, with 5 bases between them. Per germline, CDR1 LGHNA and CDR2 YSLEER. The CDR3 is made up of 14 amino acids. The DNA for the CDR3 is TGCGCCAGCAGCCAAGATCGGGTGAACACTGAAGCTTTCTTT. Residues: CASSQDRVNTEAFF.

This clone appeared a single time. J is TRBJ2-5 and V is TRBV7-9; D call uncertain. CDR1 SEHNR and CDR2 FQNEAQ come from the germline V gene (reference sequence). The CDR3 runs 14 residues. The germline V and J ends were trimmed by 2 bases and 7 bases, with 14 bases remaining between them. In nucleotides, the CDR3 is TGTGCCAGCAGCTTACAGGTGGACGGAGTGACCCAGTACTTC. Translated: CASSLQVDGVTQYF. The full variable domain, completed using reference TRBV7-9 and TRBJ2-5, is DTGVSQNPRHKITKRGQNVTFRCDPISEHNRLYWYRQTLGQGPEFLTYFQNEAQLEKSRLLSDRFSAERPKGSFSTLEIQRTEQGDSAMYLCASSLQVDGVTQYFGPGTRLLVL.

CDR3 residues: CASSYGSGEQETQYF. In DNA, the CDR3 is TGTGCCAGCAGTTATGGGTCGGGGGAACAAGAGACCCAGTACTTC. The chain links TRBV6-5 to TRBJ2-5; possibly TRBD2 for D (6 bases). The CDR3 length is 15 residues. The germline V gene encodes CDR1 MNHEY and CDR2 SVGAGI. Between the trimmed V and J ends, which lost 3 bases and 2 bases, there was a span of 13 bases.

This rearrangement joins TRBV5-1 to TRBJ2-2; perhaps TRBD2 as D (6 bases). This CDR3 has 16 residues. From germline, CDR1 is SGHRS and CDR2 YFSETQ. Between the trimmed V and J ends, which lost 4 bases and 3 bases, there was a span of 16 bases. CDR3 sequence reads: CASSPGGDGYTGELFF. DNA of the CDR3: TGCGCCAGCAGCCCCGGCGGGGACGGGTACACCGGGGAGCTGTTTTTT.

CDR3 in amino acids: CASSLSMREGHLGNEQFF. CDR3 coding DNA: TGTGCCAGCAGCCTATCGATGCGGGAGGGCCATCTTGGGAATGAGCAGTTCTTC. This chain connects TRBV9 to TRBJ2-1; 9 bases line up with TRBD2. From germline, CDR1 is SGDLS and CDR2 YYNGEE. The junction had 18 bases not matched to a gene; V was cut back by 4 bases and J by 7 bases. This CDR3 has 18 amino acids.

This clone was detected only once. The chain couples TRBV2 to TRBJ2-5, with 8 positions matching TRBD2. The CDR3 spans 19 residues. Unmatched junction bases numbered 17, after V lost 4 bases and J lost 1 base. Germline values: CDR1 SNHLY, CDR2 FYNNEI. CDR3 coding DNA: TGTGCCAGCAGTGCACCGCGGGGGCTAGCGGGCCTAGTCCAAGAGACCCAGTACTTC. Translated, it gives CASSAPRGLAGLVQETQYF.

The V call is TRBV14, the J call TRBJ1-4, with D possibly matching TRBD1 (6 bases). Germline CDR1 reads SGHDN; CDR2 reads FVKESK. The CDR3 is 16 amino acids. V was trimmed by 4 bases and J by 3 bases, leaving 15 bases between them. CDR3 protein: CASSPVGGLANEKLFF. The CDR3 nucleotides read TGTGCCAGCAGCCCAGTTGGGGGCCTAGCTAATGAAAAACTGTTTTTT.

This chain joins TRBV10-3 and TRBJ1-5; no reliable D call. Germline V CDR1 and CDR2: ENHRY, SYGVKD. V was pared by 4 bases and J by 4 bases, with 8 bases between. The CDR3 is made up of 13 amino acids. Here the CDR3 reads CAISGEPNQPQHF. DNA for the CDR3: TGTGCCATCAGTGGGGAGCCTAATCAGCCCCAGCATTTT.

The chain combines TRBV5-1 with TRBJ2-2; D might be TRBD2 (5 bases). In germline, CDR1 is SGHRS, CDR2 YFSETQ. With 0 bases removed from V and 7 bases from J, the gap between germline ends came to 10 bases. The CDR3 extends over 14 amino acids. The CDR3 sequence: CASSLEVGDGELFF. In nucleotides, the CDR3 is TGCGCCAGCAGCTTGGAAGTCGGGGACGGGGAGCTGTTTTTT. The full variable domain, rest sourced from reference TRBV5-1 and TRBJ2-2, is KAGVTQTPRYLIKTRGQQVTLSCSPISGHRSVSWYQQTPGQGLQFLFEYFSETQRNKGNFPGRFSGRQFSNSRSEMNVSTLELGDSALYLCASSLEVGDGELFFGEGSRLTVL.

The chain joins TRBV6-5 to TRBJ2-5, with a weak D call TRBD2 (6 bases). V gave up 2 bases and J gave up 4 bases, with 14 bases separating them. This CDR3 has 15 amino acids. CDR1 is MNHEY, CDR2 SVGAGI, per germline. In nucleotides, the CDR3 is TGTGCCAGCAGTTACCGTCCGGGGGTCGGAGAGACCCAGTACTTC. It is translated as CASSYRPGVGETQYF.

The chain is built from TRBV10-3 and TRBJ2-5; tentative D call: TRBD1 (5 bases). V gave up 7 bases and J gave up 0 bases, with 9 bases separating them. Germline values: CDR1 ENHRY, CDR2 SYGVKD. CDR3 length: 13 amino acids. The CDR3 region is CAIKSRDQETQYF. CDR3 DNA: TGTGCCATCAAATCCAGGGACCAAGAGACCCAGTACTTC.

J is TRBJ1-6 and V is TRBV2, with a possible D match to TRBD1 (6 bases). Germline assignment: CDR1 SNHLY and CDR2 FYNNEI. CDR3 length: 12 residues. Deletions cut 6 bases from V and 10 bases from J, with 10 bases between. As DNA, the CDR3 is TGTGCCAGCAGCGATACAGGGTCACCCCTCCACTTT. Protein: CASSDTGSPLHF.